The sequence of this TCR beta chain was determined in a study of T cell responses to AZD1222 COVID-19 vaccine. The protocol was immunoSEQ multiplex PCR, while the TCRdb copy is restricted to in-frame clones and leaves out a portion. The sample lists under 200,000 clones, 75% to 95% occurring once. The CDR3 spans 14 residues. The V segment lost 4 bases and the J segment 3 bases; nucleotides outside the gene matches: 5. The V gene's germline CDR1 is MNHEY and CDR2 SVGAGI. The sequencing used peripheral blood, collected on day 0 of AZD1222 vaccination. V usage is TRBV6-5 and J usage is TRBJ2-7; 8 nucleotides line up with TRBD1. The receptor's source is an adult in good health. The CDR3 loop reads CASSSGTGFYEQYF. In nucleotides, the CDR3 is TGTGCCAGCAGTTCCGGGACAGGTTTCTACGAGCAGTACTTC.